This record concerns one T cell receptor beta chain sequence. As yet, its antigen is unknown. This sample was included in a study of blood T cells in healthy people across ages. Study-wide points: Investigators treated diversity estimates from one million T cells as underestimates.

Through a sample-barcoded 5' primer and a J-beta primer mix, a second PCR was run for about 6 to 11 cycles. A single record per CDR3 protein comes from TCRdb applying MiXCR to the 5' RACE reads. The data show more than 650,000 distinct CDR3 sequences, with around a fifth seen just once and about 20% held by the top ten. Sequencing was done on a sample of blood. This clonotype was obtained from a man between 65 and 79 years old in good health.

The CDR3: CASSFRAGSTDTQYF. The CDR3 bases are TGTGCCAGCAGCTTTCGGGCCGGTAGCACAGATACGCAGTATTTT. The V call is TRBV7-9, the J call TRBJ2-3; no clear D gene. Germline V gene data show CDR1 as SEHNR and CDR2 as FQNEAQ (reference sequence). With 3 bases removed from V and 0 bases from J, the gap between germline ends came to 10 bases. The CDR3 sequence is 15 residues long.